These 27 T cell receptor beta chains were all obtained from the same sample, sequenced in a study of blood T cell repertoires in COVID-19. Profiled with immunoSEQ multiplex PCR; TCRdb holds only in-frame clones, not every one. The table has 350,000 to 450,000 clones, just over 90% seen once. The sample taken for sequencing was PBMCs or T cells enriched from blood (not recorded which). All receptors derive from a woman in her thirties or forties who had been exposed to COVID-19.

This rearrangement joins TRBV6-2 or TRBV6-3 to TRBJ2-5; 7 nucleotides match TRBD1. The CDR3 is made up of 15 amino acids. J lost 2 bases, V lost 2 bases, and 5 bases had no gene match. Germline assignment: CDR1 MNHEY and CDR2 SVGEGT. The CDR3 nucleotides are TGTGCCAGCAGTTACCGAGACAGGGAACAAGAGACCCAGTACTTC. Amino acid sequence: CASSYRDREQETQYF.

This chain uses TRBV5-5 with TRBJ1-1, with 9 bases fitting TRBD1. Unmatched junction bases numbered 6, after V lost 3 bases and J lost 3 bases. Per the germline V gene, CDR1 is SGHKS and CDR2 is YYEKEE (reference sequence). CDR3 length: 15 amino acids. The CDR3 nucleotides read TGTGCCAGCAGCTCGACAGGGGGAACATACACTGAAGCTTTCTTT. It is translated as CASSSTGGTYTEAFF.

The chain combines TRBV6-5 with TRBJ1-3; no clear D. Germline CDR1 reads MNHEY; CDR2 reads SVGAGI. The CDR3 totals 14 residues. Trimming took off 10 bases at V and 0 bases at J, with 13 bases between the two ends. This CDR3 reads CATEASRSGNTIYF. CDR3 sequence (DNA): TGTGCCACCGAAGCCTCCCGCTCTGGAAACACCATATATTTT.

The chain combines TRBV2 with TRBJ1-1, with D unclear. There are 15 residues in the CDR3. Germline V CDR1 and CDR2: SNHLY, FYNNEI. Trimming removed 6 bases at V and 0 bases at J, with 14 bases between. The CDR3 DNA reads TGTGCCAGCAGCGACACCGGACTGCTGAACACTGAAGCTTTCTTT. This translates into CASSDTGLLNTEAFF.

The rearrangement uses TRBV7-2 and TRBJ1-1; the match to TRBD1 covers 7 bases. From germline, CDR1 is SGHTA and CDR2 FQGNSA. The CDR3 is made up of 13 amino acids. J was trimmed by 7 bases and V by 5 bases; bases with no gene match: 7. The CDR3 nucleotides read TGTGCCAGCAGCGATCGGACAGGCGGTGAAGCTTTCTTT. This sequence encodes CASSDRTGGEAFF.

This chain connects TRBV18 to TRBJ1-5, with TRBD1 matching 11 bases. From germline, CDR1 is KGHSH and CDR2 LQKENI. This CDR3 region has 16 residues. Germline trimming cut 4 bases from V and 4 bases from J; bases unmatched to any gene: 6. CDR3 loop: CASSLSGTGGNQPQHF. In DNA, the CDR3 is TGTGCCAGCTCACTTTCCGGGACAGGGGGAAATCAGCCCCAGCATTTT.

The V gene is TRBV24-1, the J gene TRBJ2-7, with D possibly matching TRBD1 (5 bases). The CDR3 contains 16 residues. CDR1 and CDR2 from the germline V gene are KGHDR and SFDVKD. Trimming shortened V by 1 base and J by 6 bases, and 18 bases separated the two germline ends. The CDR3: CATSDFQGGRAAEQYF. DNA for the CDR3: TGTGCCACCAGTGATTTTCAGGGCGGCAGGGCGGCCGAGCAGTACTTC.

J is TRBJ1-1 and V is TRBV5-1; 9 bases are shared with TRBD1. The junction had 8 bases not matched to a gene; V was cut back by 5 bases and J by 0 bases. The CDR3 is made up of 16 amino acids. Germline V gene sequence: CDR1 SGHRS, CDR2 YFSETQ. The CDR3 DNA follows: TGCGCCAGCAGTCGTACCGGGACAGGGTTGAACACTGAAGCTTTCTTT. This gives the protein CASSRTGTGLNTEAFF.

This chain joins TRBV15 and TRBJ2-5, with 7 bases that match TRBD1. The CDR3 spans 16 residues. The J segment lost 5 bases and the V segment lost 0 bases, leaving 9 bases of the junction unmatched. CDR1 is LNHNV and CDR2 is YYDKDF in the germline V gene (reference sequence). CDR3 protein: CATSRDRGGAAETQYF. The CDR3 bases are TGTGCCACCAGCAGAGATAGAGGGGGCGCGGCGGAGACCCAGTACTTC.

V and J are TRBV29-1 and TRBJ1-2; tentatively, D is TRBD1 (5 bases). CDR3 size: 12 residues. Deletions cut 8 bases from V and 0 bases from J, with 10 bases between. Germline V CDR1 and CDR2: SQVTM, ANQGSEA. The CDR3 sequence is CSSQGSNYGYTF. The CDR3 DNA sequence: TGCAGCTCGCAGGGATCTAACTATGGCTACACCTTC.

A few counts support this clone. The chain employs TRBV3-1 (or the pseudogene TRBV3-2) and TRBJ1-1, with no clear D. V was cut by 3 bases and J by 1 base, with 3 bases left in between. Germline assignment: CDR1 LGHDT and CDR2 YNNKEL (reference sequence). This CDR3 region has 12 residues. The CDR3 DNA reads as TGTGCCAGCAGCCACGGGAACACTGAAGCTTTCTTT. It is translated as CASSHGNTEAFF.

The V gene is TRBV3-1 (or the pseudogene TRBV3-2), the J gene TRBJ2-1; 13 bases are shared with TRBD2. V lost 6 bases to trimming and J lost 0 bases; unmatched junction nucleotides: 5. The germline V gene encodes CDR1 LGHDT and CDR2 YNNKEL (reference sequence). The CDR3 covers 17 residues. The CDR3 spells CASRRTSGGVSYNEQFF. For the CDR3, the DNA is TGTGCCAGCAGGCGGACTAGCGGGGGCGTCTCCTACAATGAGCAGTTCTTC.

The V gene is TRBV6-5, the J gene TRBJ1-2; 7 nucleotides line up with TRBD1. This CDR3 has 16 residues. Germline V gene lookup returns CDR1 MNHEY and CDR2 SVGAGI. The V segment lost 0 bases and the J segment 2 bases; nucleotides outside the gene matches: 6. DNA for the CDR3: TGTGCCAGCAGTTACTCGAGGGGACAGCTAAACTATGGCTACACCTTC. It encodes CASSYSRGQLNYGYTF.

This chain links TRBV7-9 with TRBJ2-1; TRBD2 matches 10 bases. J gave up 8 bases and V 2 bases, and 9 bases lay outside the gene matches. There are 16 residues in the CDR3. CDR1 SEHNR and CDR2 FQNEAQ come from the germline V gene (reference sequence). CDR3 region: CASSLRALAGVDEQFF. The CDR3 DNA follows: TGTGCCAGCAGCTTAAGGGCGCTAGCGGGGGTAGATGAGCAGTTCTTC.

This clone was recorded a few times. J is TRBJ2-1 and V is TRBV27; 11 bases are a match to TRBD2. Germline values: CDR1 MNHEY, CDR2 SMNVEV (reference sequence). After removal of 5 bases from V and 7 bases from J, the junction contained 10 bases not matched to a gene. The length of the CDR3 is 16 residues. CDR3 sequence (DNA): TGTGCCAGCAGTACGTTAGCGGGAGGGCCATTGAATGAGCAGTTCTTC. It translates to CASSTLAGGPLNEQFF.

The rearrangement links TRBV18 to TRBJ2-1; 11 nucleotides align to TRBD2. This CDR3 is 15 amino acids long. V trimming: 3 bases; J trimming: 9 bases; junction bases outside the gene matches: 7. From germline, CDR1 is KGHSH and CDR2 LQKENI. The chain's CDR3 is CASSPTSGSFGEQFF. The CDR3 bases are TGTGCCAGCTCACCCACTAGCGGGAGTTTCGGTGAGCAGTTCTTC.

The V call is TRBV7-2, the J call TRBJ1-5; D gene unclear. V gave up 6 bases and J gave up 5 bases, with 14 bases separating them. The CDR3 length is 14 residues. The germline CDR1 and CDR2 sequences are SGHTA and FQGNSA. The CDR3 is CASSQIPGDQPQHF. The CDR3 DNA reads as TGTGCCAGCAGTCAGATTCCCGGGGATCAGCCCCAGCATTTT.

The chain carries TRBV10-1 and TRBJ2-1, with D tentatively TRBD2 (6 bases). Trimming shortened V by 0 bases and J by 7 bases, and 10 bases separated the two germline ends. This CDR3 comprises 14 residues. Germline CDR1 WNHNN, CDR2 SYGVQD (reference sequence). CDR3 amino acids: CASSESPGRNEQFF. CDR3 nucleotides: TGCGCCAGCAGTGAGTCTCCAGGGAGGAATGAGCAGTTCTTC.

The chain couples TRBV4-1 to TRBJ2-3, with TRBD1 matching 7 bases. Germline V gives CDR1 MGHRA, CDR2 YSYEKL. The CDR3 has 15 amino acids. V gave up 6 bases and J gave up 2 bases; unmatched junction bases: 8. CDR3 protein: CASRSQGDHTDTQYF. The DNA for the CDR3 is TGCGCCAGCAGATCTCAGGGGGACCACACAGATACGCAGTATTTT.

At least ten counts were recorded for this clone. The chain's CDR3 is CASSQQGWQPQHF. For the CDR3, the DNA is TGCGCCAGCAGCCAACAGGGATGGCAGCCCCAGCATTTT. V and J are TRBV4-1 and TRBJ1-5; weak D call: TRBD1 (5 bases). The germline gives CDR1 MGHRA, CDR2 YSYEKL. The CDR3 has 13 residues. The V gene lost 2 bases and the J gene lost 7 bases, with 9 bases spanning the gap.

The chain combines TRBV24-1 with TRBJ1-5, with D possibly matching TRBD1 (6 bases). In germline, CDR1 is KGHDR, CDR2 SFDVKD. Trimming removed 7 bases at V and 2 bases at J, with 14 bases between. The CDR3 totals 15 residues. In nucleotides, the CDR3 is TGTGCCACCAGCCACAGGGATCATGGCAATCAGCCCCAGCATTTT. It encodes CATSHRDHGNQPQHF.

The chain links TRBV24-1 to TRBJ2-7; 9 bases match TRBD1. This CDR3 is 18 amino acids long. From germline, CDR1 is KGHDR and CDR2 SFDVKD. Losses at the gene ends were 6 bases for V and 0 bases for J; bases not matched to a gene: 14. CDR3 residues: CATSSGGQGTTPSYEQYF. In DNA form, the CDR3 reads TGTGCCACCAGTTCAGGTGGACAGGGGACTACCCCCTCCTACGAGCAGTACTTC.

The chain is built from TRBV6-5 and TRBJ1-3; 7 bases are shared with TRBD1. The CDR3 is made up of 14 amino acids. The V gene's germline CDR1 is MNHEY and CDR2 SVGAGI. Unmatched junction bases numbered 7, after V lost 7 bases and J lost 4 bases. CDR3 sequence: CASINRGWGNTIYF. The CDR3 region has the DNA TGTGCCAGCATCAACAGGGGTTGGGGAAACACCATATATTTT.

This clone was counted once. This chain uses TRBV5-1 with TRBJ2-2, with D unresolved. Germline V CDR1 and CDR2: SGHRS, YFSETQ. This CDR3 has 12 residues. Between the trimmed V and J ends, which lost 1 base and 7 bases, there was a span of 5 bases. DNA for the CDR3: TGCGCCAGCAGCTTGCAGGTCGGGGAGCTGTTTTTT. Amino acid sequence: CASSLQVGELFF.

The V call is TRBV9, the J call TRBJ2-5, with 8 bases fitting TRBD2. V was pared by 0 bases and J by 2 bases, with 6 bases of the junction left unmatched. The CDR3 runs 16 residues. CDR1 SGDLS and CDR2 YYNGEE come from the germline V gene. CDR3 region: CASSVGGGGRQETQYF. The CDR3 DNA reads TGTGCCAGCAGCGTAGGAGGCGGGGGGAGACAAGAGACCCAGTACTTC. Based on the CDR3 plus reference TRBV9 and TRBJ2-5, the full variable domain is DSGVTQTPKHLITATGQRVTLRCSPRSGDLSVYWYQQSLDQGLQFLIQYYNGEERAKGNILERFSAQQFPDLHSELNLSSLELGDSALYFCASSVGGGGRQETQYFGPGTRLLVL.

Written as DNA, the CDR3 is TGTGCCATCAGTGAGTACGACAGCTTACCGAACTATGGCTACACCTTC. Encoded protein: CAISEYDSLPNYGYTF. The chain is built from TRBV10-3 and TRBJ1-2; D is perhaps TRBD1 (5 bases). Trimming stripped 1 base from V and 2 bases from J, with 14 bases between. The CDR3 length is 16 residues. Germline V CDR1 and CDR2: ENHRY, SYGVKD.

CDR3 region: CASSQDGRGAPYEQYF. CDR3 coding DNA: TGCGCCAGCAGCCAAGATGGGAGGGGCGCTCCCTACGAGCAGTACTTC. J is TRBJ2-7 and V is TRBV4-3; TRBD2 aligns across 7 bases. The trim removed 0 bases at V and 2 bases at J, leaving 7 bases unmatched. This CDR3 spans 16 amino acids. Germline V lookup: CDR1 LGHNA, CDR2 YSLEER.